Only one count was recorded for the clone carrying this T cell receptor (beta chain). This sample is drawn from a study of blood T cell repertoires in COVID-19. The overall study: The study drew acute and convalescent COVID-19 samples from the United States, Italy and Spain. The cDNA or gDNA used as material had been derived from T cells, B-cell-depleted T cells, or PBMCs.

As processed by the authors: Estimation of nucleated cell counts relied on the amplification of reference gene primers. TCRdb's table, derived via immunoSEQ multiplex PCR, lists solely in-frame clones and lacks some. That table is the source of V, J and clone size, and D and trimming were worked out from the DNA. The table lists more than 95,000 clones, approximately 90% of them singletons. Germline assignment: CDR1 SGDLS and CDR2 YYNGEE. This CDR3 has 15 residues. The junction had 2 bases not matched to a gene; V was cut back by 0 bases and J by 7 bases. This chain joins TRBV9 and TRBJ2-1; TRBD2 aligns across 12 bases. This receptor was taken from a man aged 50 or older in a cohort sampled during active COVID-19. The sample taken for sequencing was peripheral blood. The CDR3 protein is CASSVGLAGGNEQFF. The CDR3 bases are TGTGCCAGCAGCGTAGGGCTAGCGGGGGGGAATGAGCAGTTCTTC.